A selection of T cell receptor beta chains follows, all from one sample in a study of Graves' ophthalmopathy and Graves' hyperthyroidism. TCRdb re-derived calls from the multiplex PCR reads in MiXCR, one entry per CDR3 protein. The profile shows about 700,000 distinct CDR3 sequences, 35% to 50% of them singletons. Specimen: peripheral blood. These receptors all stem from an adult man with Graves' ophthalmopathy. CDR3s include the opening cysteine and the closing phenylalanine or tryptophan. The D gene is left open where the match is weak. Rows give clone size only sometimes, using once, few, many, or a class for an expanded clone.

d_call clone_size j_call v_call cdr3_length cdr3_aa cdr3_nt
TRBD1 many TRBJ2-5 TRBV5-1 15 CASSPRTGGQETQYF TGCGCCAGCAGCCCGCGGACAGGGGGCCAAGAGACCCAGTACTTC
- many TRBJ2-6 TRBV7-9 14 CASSHPSGANVLTF TGTGCCAGCAGCCATCCCTCTGGGGCCAACGTCCTGACTTTC
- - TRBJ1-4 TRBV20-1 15 CSARDFGETYEKLFF TGCAGTGCTAGAGATTTTGGGGAAACTTATGAAAAACTGTTTTTT
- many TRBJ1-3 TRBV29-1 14 CSVDGGISGNTIYF TGCAGCGTTGACGGAGGGATCTCTGGAAACACCATATATTTT
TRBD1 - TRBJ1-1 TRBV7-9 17 CASSLRAGGVSNTEAFF TGTGCCAGCAGCTTGAGGGCAGGGGGTGTCTCCAACACTGAAGCTTTCTTT
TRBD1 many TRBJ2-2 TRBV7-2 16 CASSPKGGLNTGELFF TGTGCCAGCAGCCCTAAAGGGGGCTTGAACACCGGGGAGCTGTTTTTT
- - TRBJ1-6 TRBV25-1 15 CASSQPGERNSPLHF TGTGCCAGCAGCCAACCGGGGGAAAGGAATTCACCCCTCCACTTT
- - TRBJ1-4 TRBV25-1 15 CASSESSREGEKLFF TGTGCCAGCAGTGAATCGTCCAGGGAGGGTGAAAAACTGTTTTTT
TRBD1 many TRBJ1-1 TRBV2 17 CASSDLGQGVLNTEAFF TGTGCCAGCAGTGACCTGGGACAGGGGGTGCTGAACACTGAAGCTTTCTTT
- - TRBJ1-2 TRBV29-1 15 CSAGSPASENYGYTF TGCAGCGCAGGGTCTCCAGCAAGTGAAAACTATGGCTACACCTTC
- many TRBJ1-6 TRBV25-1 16 CASSELGGSYNSPLHF TGTGCCAGCAGTGAGTTGGGGGGTTCCTATAATTCACCCCTCCACTTT
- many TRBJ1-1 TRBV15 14 CATSKLQGNTEAFF TGTGCCACCAGCAAACTACAGGGGAACACTGAAGCTTTCTTT
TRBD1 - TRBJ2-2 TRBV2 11 CAGQGTGELFF TGTGCCGGACAGGGAACCGGGGAGCTGTTTTTT
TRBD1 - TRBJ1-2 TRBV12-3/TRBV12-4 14 CASTSGQGDYGYTF TGTGCCAGCACCTCGGGACAGGGAGACTATGGCTACACCTTC
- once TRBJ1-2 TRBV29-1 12 CSVLTGPQRRDF TGCAGCGTCCTGACAGGTCCTCAGCGAAGGGACTTC